This T cell receptor beta chain came from a study of T cells in Graves' hyperthyroidism and ophthalmopathy. Overall study results and limits: Appearing also in blood were most of the thyroid clonotypes expanded above 0.001.

This CDR3 has 14 residues. V was clipped by 7 bases and J by 2 bases; unmatched bases: 3. The V gene's germline CDR1 is SGHTA and CDR2 FQGNSA. There were TCR beta CDR3 regions amplified from RNA transcripts. The TCR CDR3 first-round RT-PCR relied on the HTBI primer set. From the multiplex PCR reads, TCRdb called clonotypes with MiXCR, one entry per CDR3 protein. Counted here are hundreds of thousands of distinct CDR3 sequences, 15% to 20% occurring once; the ten biggest clones make up around 26%. This clonotype was seen at least ten times. Its antigen is currently unknown. J is TRBJ2-1 and V is TRBV7-2; 9 bases agree with TRBD2. This TCR was sampled from a woman aged 18-30 years with Graves' ophthalmopathy. Material: blood. CDR3 residues: CASTRLAAYNEQFF. In DNA form, the CDR3 reads TGTGCCAGCACCCGACTAGCGGCCTACAATGAGCAGTTCTTC.